This TCR beta chain was identified in a study of cytomegalovirus exposure and HLA in healthy donors. Points from the study as a whole: Altogether, 164 TCR beta chains were recorded as cytomegalovirus-associated. Reports showed the classifier diagnosing cytomegalovirus status with high specificity and sensitivity.

Sequenced by immunoSEQ multiplex PCR; TCRdb stores in-frame clones only, minus some. Of about 240,000 clones in the sample, around nine tenths were seen once. Turning to this clone: What it recognizes is unknown.

The receptor comes from a man aged 18 to 29 in good health and CMV-seronegative. Sample: PBMCs.

For the CDR3, the DNA is TGTGCCAGCAGCGGCCTGGGGGGGACTGAAGCTTTCTTT. Protein product: CASSGLGGTEAFF. This rearrangement joins TRBV5-4 to TRBJ1-1, with D perhaps TRBD1 (5 bases). The CDR3 totals 13 residues. With 4 bases removed from V and 5 bases from J, the gap between germline ends came to 12 bases. Germline CDR1 is SGHNT and CDR2 is YYREEE (reference sequence).